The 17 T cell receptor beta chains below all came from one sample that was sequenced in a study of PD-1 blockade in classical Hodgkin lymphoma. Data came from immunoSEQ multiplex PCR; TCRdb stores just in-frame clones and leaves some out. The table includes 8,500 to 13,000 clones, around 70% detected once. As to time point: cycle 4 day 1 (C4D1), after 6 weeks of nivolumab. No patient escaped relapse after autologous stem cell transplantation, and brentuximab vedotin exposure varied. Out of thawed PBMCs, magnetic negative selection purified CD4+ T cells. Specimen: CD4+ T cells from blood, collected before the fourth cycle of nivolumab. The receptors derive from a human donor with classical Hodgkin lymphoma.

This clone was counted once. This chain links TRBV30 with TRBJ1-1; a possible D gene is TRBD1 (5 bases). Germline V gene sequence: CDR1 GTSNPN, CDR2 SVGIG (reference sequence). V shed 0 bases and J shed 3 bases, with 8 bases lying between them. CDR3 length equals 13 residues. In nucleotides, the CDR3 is TGTGCCTGGAGTGTCTGGGGGGACACTGAAGCTTTCTTT. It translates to CAWSVWGDTEAFF. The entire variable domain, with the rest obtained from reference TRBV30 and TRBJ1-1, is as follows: SQTIHQWPATLVQPVGSPLSLECTVEGTSNPNLYWYRQAAGRGLQLLFYSVGIGQISSEVPQNLSASRPQDRQFILSSKKLLLSDSGFYLCAWSVWGDTEAFFGQGTRLTVV.

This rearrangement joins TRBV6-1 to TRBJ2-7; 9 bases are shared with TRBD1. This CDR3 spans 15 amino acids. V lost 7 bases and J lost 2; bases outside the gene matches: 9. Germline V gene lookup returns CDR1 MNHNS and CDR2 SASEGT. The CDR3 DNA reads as TGTGCCAGCACCCCCCGAGGGACAGGGACCTACGAGCAGTACTTC. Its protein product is CASTPRGTGTYEQYF.

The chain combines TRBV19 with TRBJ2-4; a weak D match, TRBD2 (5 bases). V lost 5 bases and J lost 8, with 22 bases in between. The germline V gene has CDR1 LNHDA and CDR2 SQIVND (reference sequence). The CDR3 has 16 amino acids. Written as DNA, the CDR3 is TGTGCCAGTAGTCCGAAAGCGGACGGAGGAAAAGACATTCAGTACTTC. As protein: CASSPKADGGKDIQYF.

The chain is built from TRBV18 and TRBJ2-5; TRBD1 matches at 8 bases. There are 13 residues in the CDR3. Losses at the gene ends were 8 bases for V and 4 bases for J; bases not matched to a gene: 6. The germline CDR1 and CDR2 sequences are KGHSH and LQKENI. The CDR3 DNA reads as TGTGCCAGCACGACCGGGACAGGAGAGACCCAGTACTTC. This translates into CASTTGTGETQYF.

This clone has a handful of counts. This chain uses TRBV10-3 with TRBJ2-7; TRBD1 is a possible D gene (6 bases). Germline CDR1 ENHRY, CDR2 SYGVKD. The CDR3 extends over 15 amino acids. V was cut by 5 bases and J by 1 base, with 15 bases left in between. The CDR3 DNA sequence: TGTGCCATCAGTCTCTCCCGGGACAAATCCTACGAGCAGTACTTC. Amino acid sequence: CAISLSRDKSYEQYF.

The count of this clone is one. CDR3 sequence reads: CASSTGREVHEQYF. In DNA form, the CDR3 reads TGCGCCAGTTCCACCGGGCGGGAGGTCCACGAGCAGTACTTC. This chain uses TRBV5-1 with TRBJ2-7, with 8 bases that match TRBD2. The length of the CDR3 is 14 residues. The ends lost 8 bases at V and 5 bases at J; junction bases unmatched: 12. Germline V gives CDR1 SGHRS, CDR2 YFSETQ.

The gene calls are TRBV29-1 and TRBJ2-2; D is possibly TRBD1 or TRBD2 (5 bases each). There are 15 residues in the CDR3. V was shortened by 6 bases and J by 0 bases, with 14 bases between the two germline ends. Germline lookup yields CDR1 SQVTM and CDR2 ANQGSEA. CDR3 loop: CSVVAGTSNTGELFF. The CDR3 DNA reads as TGCAGCGTGGTAGCCGGGACCTCGAACACCGGGGAGCTGTTTTTT.

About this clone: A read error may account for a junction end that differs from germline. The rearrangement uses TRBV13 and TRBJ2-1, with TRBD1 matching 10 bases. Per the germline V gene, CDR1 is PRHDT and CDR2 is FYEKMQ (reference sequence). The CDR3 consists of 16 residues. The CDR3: CASSLGGTGAYNEQFF. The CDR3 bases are TGTGCCAGCAGCCTAGGCGGGACAGGGGCCTACAATGAGCAGTTCTTC.

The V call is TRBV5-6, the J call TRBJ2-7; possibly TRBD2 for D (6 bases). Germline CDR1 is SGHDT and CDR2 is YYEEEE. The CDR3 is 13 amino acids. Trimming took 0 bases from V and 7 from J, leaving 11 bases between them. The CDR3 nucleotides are TGTGCCAGCAGCTTGGGGGGACTCGAAGAGCAGTACTTC. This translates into CASSLGGLEEQYF.

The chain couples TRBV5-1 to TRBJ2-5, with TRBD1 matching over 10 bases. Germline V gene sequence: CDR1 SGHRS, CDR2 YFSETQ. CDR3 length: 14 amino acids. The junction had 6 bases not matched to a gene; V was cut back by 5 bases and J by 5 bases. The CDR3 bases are TGCGCCAGCAGAGGACAGGGGGGGTTGGAGACCCAGTACTTC. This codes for CASRGQGGLETQYF.

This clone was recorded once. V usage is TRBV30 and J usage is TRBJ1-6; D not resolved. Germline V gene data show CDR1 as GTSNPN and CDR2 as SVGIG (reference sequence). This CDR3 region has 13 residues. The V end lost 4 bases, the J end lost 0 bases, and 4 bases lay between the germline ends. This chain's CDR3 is CAWTSSYNSPLHF. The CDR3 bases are TGTGCCTGGACAAGCTCCTATAATTCACCCCTCCACTTT. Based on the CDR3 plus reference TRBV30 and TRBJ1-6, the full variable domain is SQTIHQWPATLVQPVGSPLSLECTVEGTSNPNLYWYRQAAGRGLQLLFYSVGIGQISSEVPQNLSASRPQDRQFILSSKKLLLSDSGFYLCAWTSSYNSPLHFGNGTRLTVT.

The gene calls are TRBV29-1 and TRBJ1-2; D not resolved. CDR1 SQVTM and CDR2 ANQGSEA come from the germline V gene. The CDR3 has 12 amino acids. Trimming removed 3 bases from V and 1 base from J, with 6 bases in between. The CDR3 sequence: CSVDRGNYGYTF. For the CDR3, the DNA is TGCAGCGTTGATCGGGGTAACTATGGCTACACCTTC.

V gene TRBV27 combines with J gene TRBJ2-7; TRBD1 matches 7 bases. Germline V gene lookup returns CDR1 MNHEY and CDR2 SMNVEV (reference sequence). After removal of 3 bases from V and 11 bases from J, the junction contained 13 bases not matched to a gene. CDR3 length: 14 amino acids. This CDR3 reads CASSLIPTGQAKYF. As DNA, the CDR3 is TGTGCCAGCAGTTTGATACCCACCGGACAGGCGAAGTACTTC.

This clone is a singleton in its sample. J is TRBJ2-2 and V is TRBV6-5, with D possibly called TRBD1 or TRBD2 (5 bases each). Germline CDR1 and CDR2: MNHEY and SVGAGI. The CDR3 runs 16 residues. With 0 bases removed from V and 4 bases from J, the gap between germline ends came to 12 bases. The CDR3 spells CASSYSAGRSTGELFF. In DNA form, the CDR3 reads TGTGCCAGCAGTTACTCCGCAGGGAGAAGCACCGGGGAGCTGTTTTTT.

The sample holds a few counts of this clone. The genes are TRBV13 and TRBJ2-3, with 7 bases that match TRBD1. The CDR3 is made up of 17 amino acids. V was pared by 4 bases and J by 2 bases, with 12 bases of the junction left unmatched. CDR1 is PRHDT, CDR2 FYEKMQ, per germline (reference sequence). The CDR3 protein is CASSSLLGGQITDTQYF. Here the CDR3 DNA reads TGTGCCAGCAGCTCCCTTCTAGGGGGACAGATCACAGATACGCAGTATTTT.

In DNA form, the CDR3 reads TGTGCCAGCAGTGGGCCGACCTACGAGCAGTACTTC. Translating gives CASSGPTYEQYF. The genes are TRBV2 and TRBJ2-7; D is ambiguous. Germline CDR1 SNHLY, CDR2 FYNNEI. The CDR3 sequence is 12 residues long. V lost 4 bases, J lost 2 bases, and 6 bases lay in between.

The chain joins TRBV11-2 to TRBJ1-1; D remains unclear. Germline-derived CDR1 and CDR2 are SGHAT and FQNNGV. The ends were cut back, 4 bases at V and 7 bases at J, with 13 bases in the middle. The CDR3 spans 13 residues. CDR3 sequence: CASSSPGRNEAFF. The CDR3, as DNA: TGTGCCAGCAGCTCCCCGGGGAGGAATGAAGCTTTCTTT.